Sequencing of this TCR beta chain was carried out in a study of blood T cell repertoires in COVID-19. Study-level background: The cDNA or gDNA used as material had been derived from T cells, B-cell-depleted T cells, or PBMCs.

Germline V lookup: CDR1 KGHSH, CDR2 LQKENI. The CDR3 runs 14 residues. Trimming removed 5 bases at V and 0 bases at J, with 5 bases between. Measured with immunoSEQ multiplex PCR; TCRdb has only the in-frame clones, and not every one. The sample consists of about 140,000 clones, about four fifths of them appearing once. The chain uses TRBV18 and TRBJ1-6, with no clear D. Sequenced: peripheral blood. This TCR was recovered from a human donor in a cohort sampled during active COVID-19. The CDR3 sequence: CASSEASYNSPLHF. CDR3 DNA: TGTGCCAGCTCAGAAGCCTCCTATAATTCACCCCTCCACTTT.